This T cell receptor beta chain emerged from a study of blood T cells in healthy people across ages. Study-wide findings and caveats: Diversity estimates drawn from one million T cells were deemed underestimates.

The authors ran a second PCR of roughly 6 to 12 cycles using a sample-barcoded 5' primer and a J-beta primer mix. Each TCR beta cDNA got a 12-nucleotide random molecular identifier. TCRdb re-called the 5' RACE reads through MiXCR, storing one row per CDR3 protein. This sample has about 690,000 distinct CDR3 sequences; 40% to 45% occur once, and the top ten carry approximately 31%. The CDR3 length is 15 residues. CDR1 SGHAT and CDR2 FQNNGV come from the germline V gene. The junction had 11 bases not matched to a gene; V was cut back by 6 bases and J by 7 bases. As for this clonotype: As yet, its antigen is unknown.

The chain links TRBV11-2 to TRBJ1-4; TRBD1 matches at 7 bases. This clonotype was sampled from a man older than 75 in good health. Specimen: blood. CDR3 sequence reads: CASSRRGTVSEKLFF. CDR3 DNA: TGTGCCAGCAGTCGGAGGGGGACAGTCAGTGAAAAACTGTTTTTT.